This T cell receptor beta chain was retrieved from a study of blood T cell repertoires in COVID-19. Study-wide context: Donors in the United States, Italy and Spain gave samples during acute or convalescent COVID-19. In each case, the material was cDNA or gDNA derived from T cells, B-cell-depleted T cells, or PBMCs.

From germline, CDR1 is GTSNPN and CDR2 SVGIG (reference sequence). The CDR3 is 15 residues long. Unmatched junction bases numbered 6, after V lost 4 bases and J lost 2 bases. In the study's own analysis: Estimation of nucleated cell counts was performed using reference gene primer amplification. Generated by immunoSEQ multiplex PCR, the TCRdb table keeps only in-frame clones and is missing some. The V and J calls and clone size are taken from that table; D and trimming were inferred from the DNA. The sample lists about 12,000 clones, about 80% occurring once. The gene calls are TRBV30 and TRBJ2-4; 9 bases agree with TRBD1. The sample comprised peripheral blood. This TCR derives from a human donor in a cohort sampled during active COVID-19. As DNA, the CDR3 is TGTGCCTGGACCTATGGGACAGGGTCCAAAAACATTCAGTACTTC. The encoded protein is CAWTYGTGSKNIQYF.